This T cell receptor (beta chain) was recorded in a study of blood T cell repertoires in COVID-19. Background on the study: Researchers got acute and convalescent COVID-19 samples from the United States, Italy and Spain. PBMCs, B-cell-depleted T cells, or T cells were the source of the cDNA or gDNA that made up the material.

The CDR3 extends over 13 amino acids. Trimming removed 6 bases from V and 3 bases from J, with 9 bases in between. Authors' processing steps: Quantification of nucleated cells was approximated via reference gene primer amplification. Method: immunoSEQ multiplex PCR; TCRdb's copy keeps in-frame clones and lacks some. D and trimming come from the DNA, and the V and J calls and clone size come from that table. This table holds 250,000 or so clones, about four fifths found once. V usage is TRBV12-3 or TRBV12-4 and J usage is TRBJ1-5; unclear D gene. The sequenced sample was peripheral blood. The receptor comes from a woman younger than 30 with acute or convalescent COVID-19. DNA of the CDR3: TGTGCCAGCAGCTCCGACAACAATCAGCCCCAGCATTTT. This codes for CASSSDNNQPQHF.